The sequence of this TCR beta chain was determined in a study of T-cell reconstitution after alpha-beta-depleted transplantation in children. Study-wide results and caveats: After transplant, at about two months, alpha-beta T cells were reportedly derived from several hundred expanded graft clones.

This clonotype turned up a few times. Its antigen remains unknown. Germline values: CDR1 DFQATT, CDR2 SNEGSKA (reference sequence). V lost 1 base, J lost 9 bases, and 19 bases lay in between. The CDR3 contains 15 residues. The library targeted TCRbeta and was prepared with unique molecular identifiers. TCRdb used MiXCR to reprocess the PCR reads, holding one entry per CDR3 protein. The sample has 780,000 or so distinct CDR3 sequences, 16% seen once. The TCR originated in a male patient younger than 18 who had a stem cell transplant for acute lymphoblastic leukemia, so the T cells may come from the graft donor. The chain combines TRBV20-1 with TRBJ2-1; D is possibly TRBD2 (6 bases). This specimen consisted of PBMCs, mostly from graft donor cells, obtained 360 days after TCRalphabeta/CD19-depleted stem cell transplant. In DNA form, the CDR3 reads TGCAGTGCTAGAGTCCCCTATCGGGTGGGGGGTGAGCAGTTCTTC. Amino acid sequence: CSARVPYRVGGEQFF.